This TCR beta chain came from a study of shared clonotypes between healthy human individuals. This CDR3 comprises 15 residues. With 2 bases removed from V and 0 bases from J, the gap between germline ends came to 8 bases. The germline V gene has CDR1 KGHSH and CDR2 LQKENI. With regard to this clone: The antigen is unknown.

Naive CD8 populations comprised CD45RO-negative cells positively selected for CCR7, excluding terminally differentiated effector memory CD45RA+ cells. The study, taken as a whole, reports: Naive subsets generally had larger estimated richness than memory subsets.

Several immunoSEQ plates held equal portions of the genomic DNA taken from each subset. TCRdb's copy holds only in-frame clones and misses some; the assay was immunoSEQ multiplex PCR. This sample has about 2.1 million clones, with 80% to 95% found just once. Material for sequencing was naive CD8+ T cells from PBMCs. The sequence derives from a man aged 18 to 29 in good health. Some clones in this sample may be carry-over from other donors' samples. This chain connects TRBV18 to TRBJ2-1; D is perhaps TRBD1 or TRBD2 (5 bases each). The CDR3, as DNA: TGTGCCAGCTCACCAGGGGGACGCTCCTACAATGAGCAGTTCTTC. Protein sequence: CASSPGGRSYNEQFF.